This T cell receptor (beta chain) was retrieved from a study of graft-versus-host responses after intestinal transplantation. Dividing CFSE-low CD3+CD4+ and CD3+CD8+ responders were isolated by sorting after the reaction. The protocol was immunoSEQ multiplex PCR, while the TCRdb copy is restricted to in-frame clones and leaves out a portion. The table includes 12,000 to 15,000 clones, over 30% detected once. Per the germline V gene, CDR1 is SGHRS and CDR2 is YFSETQ. V lost 2 bases, J lost 0 bases, and 8 bases stayed unmatched. The CDR3 loop spans 17 amino acids. The receptor was isolated from a human patient who received an intestinal transplant. The gene calls are TRBV5-1 and TRBJ2-3, with 8 positions matching TRBD2. Sample: alloreactive CD4+ T cells from a mixed lymphocyte reaction culture, taken before intestinal transplant. Subset noted: CFSE-low proliferating T cells sorted from roughly 6-day pre-transplant mixed lymphocyte reaction (GvH or HvG direction). The CDR3 nucleotides read TGCGCCAGCAGCTTCTACATAGCGGGGCCAAGCACAGATACGCAGTATTTT. It yields the protein CASSFYIAGPSTDTQYF.